The next 5 T cell receptor beta chains were all read from a single sample in a study of CD8 T cells in Susac syndrome. Random hexamers were used to reverse transcribe the RNA input (about 0.5 to 1 ug). TCRdb processed the immunoSEQ multiplex PCR reads anew with MiXCR; each CDR3 protein has one entry. The sample includes about 83,000 distinct CDR3 sequences, roughly 96% of them seen just once. The sequencing input was CD8+ T cells from PBMCs. The receptors were gathered from a human donor with Susac syndrome.

V usage is TRBV30 and J usage is TRBJ1-1; D not certain. This CDR3 has 14 amino acids. Germline loops: CDR1 GTSNPN, CDR2 SVGIG (reference sequence). Trimming left V 0 bases short and J 6 bases short, with 14 bases between. This chain's CDR3 is CAWSVPFPGPEAFF. CDR3 DNA sequence: TGTGCCTGGAGTGTACCCTTCCCCGGCCCTGAAGCTTTCTTT.

The J gene is TRBJ1-2, the V gene TRBV15, with TRBD1 matching 9 bases. The germline CDR1 and CDR2 sequences are LNHNV and YYDKDF (reference sequence). V lost 7 bases to trimming and J lost 6 bases; unmatched junction nucleotides: 9. The CDR3 covers 14 residues. The CDR3 DNA sequence: TGTGCCACCACTCCCGGGACAGGGAGGAATGGCTACACCTTC. Translated, it gives CATTPGTGRNGYTF.

The CDR3 protein is CASTPLGGGAEQFF. DNA of the CDR3: TGCGCCAGCACCCCCTTGGGTGGGGGGGCGGAGCAGTTCTTC. The V and J genes are TRBV5-1 and TRBJ2-1, with D tentatively TRBD2 (7 bases). The germline CDR1 and CDR2 sequences are SGHRS and YFSETQ. The V and J ends lost 6 bases and 10 bases respectively, with 20 bases between them. This CDR3 is 14 amino acids long.

The chain combines TRBV7-2 with TRBJ1-2; a possible D gene is TRBD1 (5 bases). This CDR3 spans 17 amino acids. Between the trimmed V and J ends, which lost 1 base and 8 bases, there was a span of 23 bases. CDR1 is SGHTA and CDR2 is FQGNSA in the germline V gene. The CDR3 reads CASSLVGPARRSRGYTF. The CDR3 DNA sequence: TGTGCCAGCAGCTTAGTGGGACCGGCAAGGCGTAGTCGGGGCTACACCTTC.

The CDR3 sequence is CASSPDRGNTEAFF. The CDR3 region has the DNA TGTGCCAGCAGCCCCGACAGGGGAAACACTGAAGCTTTCTTT. The genes are TRBV7-6 and TRBJ1-1; TRBD1 agrees at 8 bases. This CDR3 comprises 14 residues. From germline, CDR1 is SGHVS and CDR2 FNYEAQ. J lost 2 bases, V lost 5 bases, and 4 bases had no gene match.